Each of the 21 T cell receptor beta chains below was sequenced from the same sample in a study of graft-versus-host responses after intestinal transplantation. No cognate antigen is known for these TCRs. TCRdb's table, derived via immunoSEQ multiplex PCR, lists solely in-frame clones and lacks some. Here the sample spans under 100,000 clones, roughly 93% being singletons. The sequencing used unstimulated CD8+ T cells sorted from spleen or lymph node cells, collected before transplant. These receptors were taken from a human donor who was the organ donor for an intestinal transplant.

This clone occurred once. The chain employs TRBV18 and TRBJ2-1; 13 bases map to TRBD2. CDR3 length: 20 residues. CDR1 and CDR2 (germline): KGHSH, LQKENI. V lost 3 bases, J lost 5 bases, and 16 bases stayed unmatched. The CDR3 nucleotides read TGTGCCAGCTCACCTCCCTGGACAGGGGATGGACTAGCGGGAGACAATGAGCAGTTCTTC. Protein: CASSPPWTGDGLAGDNEQFF. Using reference TRBV18 and TRBJ2-1 for the parts outside the CDR3, the full variable domain is NAGVMQNPRHLVRRRGQEARLRCSPMKGHSHVYWYRQLPEEGLKFMVYLQKENIIDESGMPKERFSAEFPKEGPSILRIQQVVRGDSAAYFCASSPPWTGDGLAGDNEQFFGPGTRLTVL.

This clone was detected a few times. At one of its ends the junction is not consistent with the germline gene, which may arise from a read error. The CDR3 region has the DNA TGTGCAAGTAGGCTGCTCGGGAACACTGAAGCTTTCTTT. Translating it yields CASRLLGNTEAFF. The chain joins TRBV19 to TRBJ1-1, with no clear D. CDR3 length: 13 amino acids. Germline V CDR1 and CDR2: LNHDA, SQIVND (reference sequence). The full variable domain, in which reference TRBV19 and TRBJ1-1 provide the parts outside the CDR3, is DGGITQSPKYLFRKEGQNVTLSCEQNLNHDAMYWYRQDPGQGLRLIYYSQIVNDFQKGDIAEGYSVSREKKESFPLTVTSAQKNPTAFYLCASRLLGNTEAFFGQGTRLTVV.

V and J are TRBV5-1 and TRBJ2-1, with D maybe TRBD2 (5 bases). CDR3 length: 15 residues. Trimming left V 5 bases short and J 6 bases short, with 18 bases between. Germline V gene sequence: CDR1 SGHRS, CDR2 YFSETQ. The CDR3, as DNA: TGCGCCAGCAGTGGACGGGGAAGGTGGGTCAATGAGCAGTTCTTC. It is translated as CASSGRGRWVNEQFF. The whole variable domain, filled in from reference TRBV5-1 and TRBJ2-1, reads KAGVTQTPRYLIKTRGQQVTLSCSPISGHRSVSWYQQTPGQGLQFLFEYFSETQRNKGNFPGRFSGRQFSNSRSEMNVSTLELGDSALYLCASSGRGRWVNEQFFGPGTRLTVL.

CDR3 sequence reads: CASSLVAGGEEQYF. The DNA for the CDR3 is TGTGCCAGCAGTTTAGTAGCGGGAGGGGAGGAGCAGTACTTC. The chain uses TRBV27 and TRBJ2-7; 11 bases are a match to TRBD2. V lost 2 bases, J lost 7 bases, and 4 bases stayed unmatched. Germline V gives CDR1 MNHEY, CDR2 SMNVEV (reference sequence). This CDR3 has 14 residues.

The V and J genes are TRBV5-5 and TRBJ2-1, with 13 nucleotides matching TRBD2. The CDR3 extends over 16 amino acids. Germline loops: CDR1 SGHKS, CDR2 YYEKEE (reference sequence). J gave up 1 base and V 3 bases, and 1 base lay outside the gene matches. This CDR3 reads CASSSGLAGSYNEQFF. The CDR3 bases are TGTGCCAGCAGCTCGGGACTAGCGGGATCCTACAATGAGCAGTTCTTC.

A few counts support this clone. The rearrangement uses TRBV4-1 and TRBJ2-3; possibly TRBD1 for D (6 bases). The V gene's germline CDR1 is MGHRA and CDR2 YSYEKL. Trimming took 1 base from V and 1 from J, leaving 9 bases between them. This CDR3 comprises 15 residues. DNA of the CDR3: TGCGCCAGCAGCCAAGCAGGGGCTGGCACAGATACGCAGTATTTT. Translated, it gives CASSQAGAGTDTQYF.

V gene TRBV19 combines with J gene TRBJ2-1; no firm D call. The germline gives CDR1 LNHDA, CDR2 SQIVND (reference sequence). Deletions cut 7 bases from V and 10 bases from J, with 17 bases between. The CDR3 consists of 13 residues. The CDR3 protein is CASTLGALGEQFF. The CDR3 DNA reads TGTGCCAGTACCCTAGGTGCTCTTGGAGAGCAGTTCTTC.

This chain's CDR3 is CASSWDSPTEAFF. DNA for the CDR3: TGTGCCAGCAGTTGGGACAGTCCCACTGAAGCTTTCTTT. The V gene is TRBV28, the J gene TRBJ1-1, with 7 bases aligning to TRBD1. Germline CDR1 and CDR2: MDHEN and SYDVKM. The CDR3 totals 13 residues. V trimming: 4 bases; J trimming: 4 bases; junction bases outside the gene matches: 3.

The chain links TRBV13 to TRBJ2-1; a weak D match, TRBD1 (6 bases). Trimming pared 5 bases from V and 4 bases from J, leaving 15 bases between. Germline values: CDR1 PRHDT, CDR2 FYEKMQ (reference sequence). This CDR3 comprises 15 residues. The CDR3 here is CASSPRDKGYNEQFF. DNA of the CDR3: TGTGCCAGCAGCCCCAGGGACAAAGGGTACAATGAGCAGTTCTTC.

This chain joins TRBV9 and TRBJ1-4; 7 nucleotides align to TRBD1. J gave up 0 bases and V 2 bases, and 7 bases lay outside the gene matches. The CDR3 totals 17 residues. CDR1 is SGDLS and CDR2 is YYNGEE in the germline V gene. CDR3 bases: TGTGCCAGCAGCGTCGAAGGGGGCTCGACAACTAATGAAAAACTGTTTTTT. Its translation: CASSVEGGSTTNEKLFF.

V and J are TRBV6-6 and TRBJ2-7; 9 bases are shared with TRBD1. Germline CDR1 is MNHNY and CDR2 is SVGAGI (reference sequence). This CDR3 comprises 13 residues. The ends lost 10 bases at V and 3 bases at J; junction bases unmatched: 7. CDR3 loop: CATGTGIVYEQYF. The CDR3 DNA reads as TGTGCCACCGGGACAGGGATCGTCTACGAGCAGTACTTC.

The chain employs TRBV7-6 and TRBJ2-7; 8 nucleotides agree with TRBD1. Unmatched junction bases numbered 6, after V lost 5 bases and J lost 3 bases. The germline CDR1 and CDR2 sequences are SGHVS and FNYEAQ. The CDR3 runs 14 residues. CDR3 residues: CASSPGTGSYEQYF. The CDR3 DNA sequence: TGTGCCAGCAGCCCAGGGACAGGTAGCTACGAGCAGTACTTC.

This chain connects TRBV29-1 to TRBJ1-2; D is unclear. In germline, CDR1 is SQVTM, CDR2 ANQGSEA. V shed 0 bases and J shed 5 bases, with 4 bases lying between them. The CDR3 is 11 amino acids. The CDR3 here is CSVEDLYGYTF. CDR3 coding DNA: TGCAGCGTTGAAGATCTTTATGGCTACACCTTC.

The V gene is TRBV2, the J gene TRBJ2-5; 7 bases match TRBD2. This CDR3 comprises 16 residues. CDR1 and CDR2 (germline): SNHLY, FYNNEI. Trimming at V came to 6 bases and at J to 2 bases, leaving 12 bases not matched to a gene. The CDR3 DNA follows: TGTGCCAGCAGCCCCCAGGGCGGGAGCTCTCAAGAGACCCAGTACTTC. Its translation is CASSPQGGSSQETQYF.

This rearrangement joins TRBV6-1 to TRBJ2-7, with D hard to call. This CDR3 region has 11 residues. V was pared by 8 bases and J by 3 bases, with 8 bases between. Germline V lookup: CDR1 MNHNS, CDR2 SASEGT. DNA of the CDR3: TGTGCCAGCGCAGGCTACTACGAGCAGTACTTC. This codes for CASAGYYEQYF.

This rearrangement joins TRBV5-1 to TRBJ2-1; TRBD2 agrees at 11 bases. Germline CDR1 SGHRS, CDR2 YFSETQ. This CDR3 is 17 amino acids long. The V segment lost 4 bases and the J segment 7 bases; nucleotides outside the gene matches: 13. The CDR3 reads CASSTASGGLRVNEQFF. In nucleotides, the CDR3 is TGCGCCAGCAGCACGGCTAGCGGGGGGCTGAGGGTTAATGAGCAGTTCTTC.

The chain links TRBV19 to TRBJ2-2; no clear D. V was shortened by 5 bases and J by 2 bases, with 3 bases between the two germline ends. This CDR3 contains 12 residues. From germline, CDR1 is LNHDA and CDR2 SQIVND (reference sequence). The CDR3 nucleotides are TGTGCCAGTAGTCCTAACACCGGGGAGCTGTTTTTT. Encoded protein: CASSPNTGELFF.

The chain is built from TRBV4-3 and TRBJ2-2; TRBD1 agrees at 7 bases. V shed 1 base and J 6 bases; nucleotides not matched to a gene: 14. Germline V gene lookup returns CDR1 LGHNA and CDR2 YSLEER. This CDR3 is built from 18 residues. This CDR3 reads CASSQAATGAIGAGELFF. The CDR3 DNA reads TGCGCCAGCAGCCAAGCAGCCACAGGGGCGATAGGCGCCGGGGAGCTGTTTTTT.

The J gene is TRBJ2-7, the V gene TRBV4-1, with 10 positions matching TRBD1. The germline V gene has CDR1 MGHRA and CDR2 YSYEKL. The V gene end was trimmed by 1 base and the J gene end by 6 bases; junction bases not matched to a gene: 6. The CDR3 sequence is 15 residues long. CDR3: CASSQGPGQGSEQYF. The DNA for the CDR3 is TGCGCCAGCAGCCAAGGGCCGGGACAGGGGAGCGAGCAGTACTTC.

The rearrangement uses TRBV7-3 and TRBJ2-1, with TRBD2 as a possible D gene (5 bases). Trimming removed 4 bases at V and 7 bases at J, with 17 bases between. CDR1 is SGHTA and CDR2 is FQGTGA in the germline V gene. The length of the CDR3 is 15 residues. CDR3 bases: TGTGCCAGCAGCTCAGGACTTTTGGACGTGAATGAGCAGTTCTTC. It codes for CASSSGLLDVNEQFF.

The rearrangement joins TRBV11-1 to TRBJ1-1; TRBD1 is a possible D gene (5 bases). CDR1 is SGHAT and CDR2 is FQDESV in the germline V gene (reference sequence). V lost 0 bases and J lost 1, with 15 bases in between. This CDR3 has 17 residues. The CDR3 DNA sequence: TGTGCCAGCAGCTTAGCCCCTCGACAGAAAGAGAACACTGAAGCTTTCTTT. This encodes CASSLAPRQKENTEAFF.